Detailed here is one T cell receptor beta chain. The antigen it recognizes is unknown. No base qualities exist here, and no much larger clone lies one base off it. This specimen comes from a study of lymphopenia after photon versus proton radiotherapy (dated by TCRdb to about 2019). As for the study more broadly: In patients with gastrointestinal tumors who developed high-grade lymphopenia, the study compared the immunological effects of photon radiation therapy with those of proton radiation therapy. The goal of the study was to describe how the two radiation modalities differ in their effects on the immune system. A cohort of some 20 patients with gastrointestinal tumors who received either photon or proton therapy and subsequently developed lymphopenia was included.

Preparation of the library involved the immunoSEQ multiplex PCR assay. T cell repertoires were profiled by deep sequencing of rearranged TCR beta loci, alongside multiparametric flow cytometry. TCRdb stores this immuneACCESS table with in-frame sequences only. Part of the clones is absent; in the studies checked, under half of the shortfall reflects unresolved V genes, and no reason is known for the rest. A total of 25,000 to 35,000 clones appear in this sample, about 93% of them only once. The ten biggest clones cover 0.6% to 0.85% of the sample. Results and caveats for the whole study, not just this receptor: During treatment, patients who received photon therapy lost naive T cells and TCR diversity and gained effector/memory populations, whereas patients who received proton therapy remained relatively stable. Among patients across the cohort who died, overall survival time showed an inverse correlation with a larger post-nadir drop in TCR diversity. After the lymphocyte count nadir, photon-treated repertoires showed oligoclonal expansion, especially of CD8+ Temra cells, which drove the drop in diversity. The survival association was examined only in patients who died, and the authors described better survival with proton therapy as a possibility, not as a demonstrated result.

Reading the germline V gene (reference sequence) gives CDR1 GTSNPN and CDR2 SVGIG. The CDR3 spans 15 residues, from the cysteine through the phenylalanine. The read is trimmed to its CDR3 DNA, 45 bases read in frame from base 1. V loses 4 bases, J loses 0 bases, and the germline ends lie 14 bases apart. The sequencing here drew on peripheral blood, taken from a patient treated with photon-based radiotherapy. The sequence came from a woman in her forties or fifties with cholangiocarcinoma. The V and J segments used are TRBV30 and TRBJ2-3, with the D gene uncertain. Here is the DNA: TGTGCCTGGACCCTCGACTTTACTAGCACAGATACGCAGTATTTT. Its translation reads: CAWTLDFTSTDTQYF.